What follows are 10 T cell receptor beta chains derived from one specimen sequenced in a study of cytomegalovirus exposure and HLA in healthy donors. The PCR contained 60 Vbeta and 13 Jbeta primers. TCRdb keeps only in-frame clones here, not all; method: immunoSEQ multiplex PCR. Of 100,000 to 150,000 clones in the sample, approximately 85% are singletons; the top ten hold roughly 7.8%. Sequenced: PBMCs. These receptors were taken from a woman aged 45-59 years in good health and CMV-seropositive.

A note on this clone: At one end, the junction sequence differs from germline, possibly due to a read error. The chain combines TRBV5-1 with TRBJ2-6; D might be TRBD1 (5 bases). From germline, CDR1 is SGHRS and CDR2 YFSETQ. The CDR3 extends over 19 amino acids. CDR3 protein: CASSLAQLSRVSGANGLTF. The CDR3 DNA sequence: TGCGCCAGCAGCTTGGCTCAACTCTCCCGGGTCTCTGGGGCCAACGGCCTGACTTTC.

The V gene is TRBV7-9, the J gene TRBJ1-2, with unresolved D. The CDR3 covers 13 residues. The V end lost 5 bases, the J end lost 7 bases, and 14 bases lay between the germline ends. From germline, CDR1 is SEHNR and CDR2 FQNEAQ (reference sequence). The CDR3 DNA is TGTGCCAGCAGCCCAAGGCGGGAGTTTGGCTACACCTTC. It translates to CASSPRREFGYTF.

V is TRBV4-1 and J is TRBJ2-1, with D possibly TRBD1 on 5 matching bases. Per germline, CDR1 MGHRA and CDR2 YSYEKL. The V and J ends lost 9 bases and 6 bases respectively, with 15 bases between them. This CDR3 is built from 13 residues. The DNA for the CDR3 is TGCGCCAGTACTAAGGAAAGGGGCAATGAGCAGTTCTTC. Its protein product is CASTKERGNEQFF.

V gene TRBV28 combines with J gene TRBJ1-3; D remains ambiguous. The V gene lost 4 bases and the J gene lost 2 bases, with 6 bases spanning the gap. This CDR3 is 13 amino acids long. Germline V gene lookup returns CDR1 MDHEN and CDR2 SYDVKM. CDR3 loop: CASSWTPGNTIYF. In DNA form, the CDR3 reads TGTGCCAGCAGTTGGACTCCTGGAAACACCATATATTTT.

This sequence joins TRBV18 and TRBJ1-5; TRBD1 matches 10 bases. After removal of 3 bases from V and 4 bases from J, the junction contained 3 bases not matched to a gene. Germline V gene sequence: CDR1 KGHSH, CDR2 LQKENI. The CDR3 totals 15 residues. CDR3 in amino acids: CASSPGTGDNQPQHF. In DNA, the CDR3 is TGTGCCAGCTCACCCGGGACAGGGGATAATCAGCCCCAGCATTTT.

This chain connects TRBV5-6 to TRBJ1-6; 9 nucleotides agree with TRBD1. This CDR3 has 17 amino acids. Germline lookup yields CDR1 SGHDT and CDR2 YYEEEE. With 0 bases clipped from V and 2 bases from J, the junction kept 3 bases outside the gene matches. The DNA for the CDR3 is TGTGCCAGCAGCTTGGCAACAGGGGGCACCTATAATTCACCCCTCCACTTT. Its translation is CASSLATGGTYNSPLHF.

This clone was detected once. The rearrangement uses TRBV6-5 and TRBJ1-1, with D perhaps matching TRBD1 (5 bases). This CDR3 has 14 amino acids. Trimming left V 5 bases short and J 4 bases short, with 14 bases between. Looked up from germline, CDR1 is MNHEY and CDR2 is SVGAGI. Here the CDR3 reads CASSPWGGGTEAFF. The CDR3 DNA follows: TGTGCCAGCAGTCCCTGGGGGGGAGGCACTGAAGCTTTCTTT.

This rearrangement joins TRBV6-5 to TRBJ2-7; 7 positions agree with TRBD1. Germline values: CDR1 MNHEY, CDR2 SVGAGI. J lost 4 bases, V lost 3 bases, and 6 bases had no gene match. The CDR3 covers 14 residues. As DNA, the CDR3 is TGTGCCAGCAGTTATGGTGACAGGGTTTACGAGCAGTACTTC. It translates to CASSYGDRVYEQYF.

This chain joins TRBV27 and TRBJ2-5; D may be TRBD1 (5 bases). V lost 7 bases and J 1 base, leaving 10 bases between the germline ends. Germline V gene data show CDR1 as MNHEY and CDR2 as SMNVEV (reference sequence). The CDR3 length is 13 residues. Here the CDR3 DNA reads TGTGCCAGCAAAGGACAAATCCAAGAGACCCAGTACTTC. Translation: CASKGQIQETQYF.

The CDR3, as DNA: TGCAGCGTTGGGGGACAGGTTGGTGAAAAACTGTTTTTT. It yields the protein CSVGGQVGEKLFF. The rearrangement joins TRBV29-1 to TRBJ1-4; 8 bases map to TRBD1. The CDR3 sequence is 13 residues long. Unmatched junction bases numbered 5, after V lost 4 bases and J lost 7 bases. Germline CDR1 and CDR2: SQVTM and ANQGSEA. Based on the CDR3 plus reference TRBV29-1 and TRBJ1-4, the full variable domain is SAVISQKPSRDICQRGTSLTIQCQVDSQVTMMFWYRQQPGQSLTLIATANQGSEATYESGFVIDKFPISRPNLTFSTLTVSNMSPEDSSIYLCSVGGQVGEKLFFGSGTQLSVL.